This T cell receptor beta chain stems from a study of T cells after yellow fever vaccination. Using its own MiXCR run on the 5' RACE reads, TCRdb lists one record per CDR3 protein. The sample records roughly 300,000 distinct CDR3 sequences, around 7% being singletons. The length of the CDR3 is 13 residues. From germline, CDR1 is MGHDK and CDR2 SYGVNS. V was pared by 6 bases and J by 7 bases, with 12 bases between. As to this clonotype: Its cognate antigen is unknown.

The study's findings and limits: After the booster, approximately 95% of CD4 and 75% to 90% of CD8 primary-response clones were re-detected. A small share of clonotypes appeared in both CD4 and CD8 compartments.

V usage is TRBV25-1 and J usage is TRBJ2-2; the D call may be TRBD1 or TRBD2 (5 bases each). Material: PBMCs, obtained around 45 days after the first yellow fever vaccination. The sequence was obtained from a man between 18 and 29 years old who received the YFV17D yellow fever vaccine. The DNA for the CDR3 is TGTGCCAGCAGACGAGGGGAAGGCGGGGAGCTGTTTTTT. Protein sequence: CASRRGEGGELFF.